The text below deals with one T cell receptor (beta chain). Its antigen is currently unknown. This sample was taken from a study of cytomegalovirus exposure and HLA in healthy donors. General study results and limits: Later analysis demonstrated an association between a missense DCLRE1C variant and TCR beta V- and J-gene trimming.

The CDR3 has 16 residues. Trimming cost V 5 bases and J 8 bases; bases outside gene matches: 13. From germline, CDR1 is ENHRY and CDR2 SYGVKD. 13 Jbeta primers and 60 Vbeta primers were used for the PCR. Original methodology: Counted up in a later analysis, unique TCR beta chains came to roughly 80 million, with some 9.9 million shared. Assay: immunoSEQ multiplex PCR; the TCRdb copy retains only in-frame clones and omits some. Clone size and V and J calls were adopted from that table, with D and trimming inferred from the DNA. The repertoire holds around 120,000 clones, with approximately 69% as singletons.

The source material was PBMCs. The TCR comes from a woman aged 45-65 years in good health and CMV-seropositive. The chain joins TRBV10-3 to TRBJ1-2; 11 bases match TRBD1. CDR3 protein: CAISYALPGQGDGYTF. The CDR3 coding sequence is TGTGCCATCAGTTATGCCTTACCGGGACAGGGGGACGGCTACACCTTC.